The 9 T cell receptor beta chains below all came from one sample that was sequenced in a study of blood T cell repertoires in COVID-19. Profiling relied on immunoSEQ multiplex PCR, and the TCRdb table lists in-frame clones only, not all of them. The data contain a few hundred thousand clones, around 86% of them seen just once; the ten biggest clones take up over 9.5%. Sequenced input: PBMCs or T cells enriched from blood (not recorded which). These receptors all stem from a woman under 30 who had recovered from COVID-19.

The DNA for the CDR3 is TGTGCCAGCTCACCACCCAGGACAGGGGGCGCGCCCCCGAACACTGAAGCTTTCTTT. Translation: CASSPPRTGGAPPNTEAFF. The V call is TRBV18, the J call TRBJ1-1, with TRBD1 matching 11 bases. The CDR3 covers 19 residues. CDR1 and CDR2 from the germline V gene are KGHSH and LQKENI. Trimming cost V 0 bases and J 1 base; bases outside gene matches: 10.

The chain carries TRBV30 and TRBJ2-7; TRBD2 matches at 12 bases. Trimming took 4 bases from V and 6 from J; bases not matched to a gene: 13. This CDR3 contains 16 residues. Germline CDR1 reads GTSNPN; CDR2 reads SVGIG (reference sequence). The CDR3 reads CAWTPRLAGVFGEQYF. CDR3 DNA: TGTGCCTGGACCCCGAGACTAGCGGGAGTGTTCGGCGAGCAGTACTTC. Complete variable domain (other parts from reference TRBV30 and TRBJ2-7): SQTIHQWPATLVQPVGSPLSLECTVEGTSNPNLYWYRQAAGRGLQLLFYSVGIGQISSEVPQNLSASRPQDRQFILSSKKLLLSDSGFYLCAWTPRLAGVFGEQYFGPGTRLTVT.

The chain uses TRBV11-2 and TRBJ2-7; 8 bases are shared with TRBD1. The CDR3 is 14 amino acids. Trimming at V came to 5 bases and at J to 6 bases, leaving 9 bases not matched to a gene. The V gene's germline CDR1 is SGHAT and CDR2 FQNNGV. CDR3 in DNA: TGTGCCAGCAGCATCGGACAGGGCTTAATCGAGCAGTACTTC. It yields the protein CASSIGQGLIEQYF.

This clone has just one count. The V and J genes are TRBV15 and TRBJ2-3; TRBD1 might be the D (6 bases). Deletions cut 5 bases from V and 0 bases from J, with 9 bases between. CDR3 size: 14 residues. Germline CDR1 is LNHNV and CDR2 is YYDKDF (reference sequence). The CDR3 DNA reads TGTGCCACCAGCGTTCAGGGGAGCACAGATACGCAGTATTTT. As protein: CATSVQGSTDTQYF.

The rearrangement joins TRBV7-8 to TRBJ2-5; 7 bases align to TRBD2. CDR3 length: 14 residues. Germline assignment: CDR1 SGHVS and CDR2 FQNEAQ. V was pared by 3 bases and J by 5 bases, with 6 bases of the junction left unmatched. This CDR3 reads CASSFPRRGETQYF. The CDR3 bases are TGTGCCAGCAGCTTCCCGAGGCGGGGGGAGACCCAGTACTTC.

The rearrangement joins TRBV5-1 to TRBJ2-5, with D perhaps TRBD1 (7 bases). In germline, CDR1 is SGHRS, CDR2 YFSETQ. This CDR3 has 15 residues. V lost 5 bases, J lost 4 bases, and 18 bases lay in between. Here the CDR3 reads CASRPSGDRVETQYF. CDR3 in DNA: TGCGCCAGCAGACCCTCGGGGGACAGAGTAGAGACCCAGTACTTC. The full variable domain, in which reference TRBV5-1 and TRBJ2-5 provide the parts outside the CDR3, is KAGVTQTPRYLIKTRGQQVTLSCSPISGHRSVSWYQQTPGQGLQFLFEYFSETQRNKGNFPGRFSGRQFSNSRSEMNVSTLELGDSALYLCASRPSGDRVETQYFGPGTRLLVL.

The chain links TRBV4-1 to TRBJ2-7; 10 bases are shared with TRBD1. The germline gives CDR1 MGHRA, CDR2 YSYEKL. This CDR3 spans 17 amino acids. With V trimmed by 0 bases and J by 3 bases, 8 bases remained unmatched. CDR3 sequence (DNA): TGCGCCAGCAGCCAAGATGTTGGACAGGGGGTTAACTACGAGCAGTACTTC. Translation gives CASSQDVGQGVNYEQYF.

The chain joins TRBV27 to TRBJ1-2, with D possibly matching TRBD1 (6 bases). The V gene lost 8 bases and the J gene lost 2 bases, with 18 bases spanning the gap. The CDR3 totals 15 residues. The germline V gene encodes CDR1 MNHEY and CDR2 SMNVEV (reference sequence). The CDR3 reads CASGRGTGQNYGYTF. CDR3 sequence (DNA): TGTGCCAGCGGCAGGGGAACAGGACAGAACTATGGCTACACCTTC.

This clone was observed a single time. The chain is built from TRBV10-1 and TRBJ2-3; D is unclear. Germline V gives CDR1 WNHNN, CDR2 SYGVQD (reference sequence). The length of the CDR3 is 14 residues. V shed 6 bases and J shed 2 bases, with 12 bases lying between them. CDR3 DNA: TGCGCCAGCAGAGACTCCTCCGCCACAGATACGCAGTATTTT. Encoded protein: CASRDSSATDTQYF.